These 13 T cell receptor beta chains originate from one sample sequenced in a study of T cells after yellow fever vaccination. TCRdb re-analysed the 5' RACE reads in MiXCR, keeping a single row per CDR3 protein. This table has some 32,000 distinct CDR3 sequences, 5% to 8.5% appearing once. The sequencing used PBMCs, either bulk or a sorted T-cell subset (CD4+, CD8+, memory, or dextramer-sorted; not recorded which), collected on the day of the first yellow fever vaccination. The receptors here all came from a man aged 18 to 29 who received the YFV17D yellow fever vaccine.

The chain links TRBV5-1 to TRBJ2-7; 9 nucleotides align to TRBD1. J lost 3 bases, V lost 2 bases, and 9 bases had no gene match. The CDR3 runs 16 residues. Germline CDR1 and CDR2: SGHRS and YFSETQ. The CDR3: CASSFEQGAVIYEQYF. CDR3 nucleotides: TGCGCCAGCAGCTTCGAACAGGGGGCAGTTATCTACGAGCAGTACTTC.

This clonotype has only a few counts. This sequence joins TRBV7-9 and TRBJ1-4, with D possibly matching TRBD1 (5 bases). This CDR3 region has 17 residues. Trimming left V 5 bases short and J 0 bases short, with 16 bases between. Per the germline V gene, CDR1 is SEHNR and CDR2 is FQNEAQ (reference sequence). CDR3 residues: CASSGRYTGSTNEKLFF. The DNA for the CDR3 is TGTGCCAGCAGCGGTAGATATACAGGTTCAACTAATGAAAAACTGTTTTTT.

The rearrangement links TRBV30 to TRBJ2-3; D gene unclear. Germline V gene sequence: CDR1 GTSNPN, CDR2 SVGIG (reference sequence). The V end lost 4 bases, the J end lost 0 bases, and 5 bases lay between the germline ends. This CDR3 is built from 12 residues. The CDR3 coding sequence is TGTGCCTGGACCGACAGCACAGATACGCAGTATTTT. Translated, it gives CAWTDSTDTQYF.

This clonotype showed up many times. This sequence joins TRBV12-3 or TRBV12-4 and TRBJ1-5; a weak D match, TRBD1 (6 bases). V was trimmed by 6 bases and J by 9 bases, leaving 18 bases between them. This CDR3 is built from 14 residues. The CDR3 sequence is CASSLGGGMMPQHF. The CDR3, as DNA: TGTGCCAGCAGCCTGGGGGGCGGGATGATGCCCCAGCATTTT.

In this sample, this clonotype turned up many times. The CDR3 bases are TGCAGGCGGTGGGAAAAGAGCTCCTACAATGAGCAGTTCTTC. Amino acids: CRRWEKSSYNEQFF. The chain couples TRBV20-1 to TRBJ2-1; D remains unclear. Germline assignment: CDR1 DFQATT and CDR2 SNEGSKA (reference sequence). The CDR3 is 14 residues long.

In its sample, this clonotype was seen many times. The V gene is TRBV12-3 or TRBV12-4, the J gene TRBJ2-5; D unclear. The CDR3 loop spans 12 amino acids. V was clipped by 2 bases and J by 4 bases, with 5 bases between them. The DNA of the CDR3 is TGTGCCAGCAGTTTATCGGTAGAGACCCAGTACTTC. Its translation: CASSLSVETQYF.

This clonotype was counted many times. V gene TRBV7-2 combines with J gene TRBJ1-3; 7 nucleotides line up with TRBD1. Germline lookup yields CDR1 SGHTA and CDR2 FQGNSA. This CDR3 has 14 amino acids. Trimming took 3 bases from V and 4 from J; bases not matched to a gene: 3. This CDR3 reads CASSLTGSGNTIYF. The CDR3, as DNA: TGTGCCAGCAGCTTGACAGGGTCCGGAAACACCATATATTTT.

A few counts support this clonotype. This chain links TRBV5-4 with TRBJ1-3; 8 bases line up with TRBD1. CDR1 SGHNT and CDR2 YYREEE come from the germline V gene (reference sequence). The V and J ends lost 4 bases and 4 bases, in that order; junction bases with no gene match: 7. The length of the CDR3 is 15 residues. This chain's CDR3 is CASSLQGAAGNTIYF. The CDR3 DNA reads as TGTGCCAGCAGCCTCCAGGGGGCGGCCGGAAACACCATATATTTT.

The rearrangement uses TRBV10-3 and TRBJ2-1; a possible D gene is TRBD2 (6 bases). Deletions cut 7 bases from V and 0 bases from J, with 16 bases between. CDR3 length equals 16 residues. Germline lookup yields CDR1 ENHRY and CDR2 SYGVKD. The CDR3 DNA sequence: TGTGCCATCACGAGTCGGGGGTCAGGCTCCTACAATGAGCAGTTCTTC. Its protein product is CAITSRGSGSYNEQFF.

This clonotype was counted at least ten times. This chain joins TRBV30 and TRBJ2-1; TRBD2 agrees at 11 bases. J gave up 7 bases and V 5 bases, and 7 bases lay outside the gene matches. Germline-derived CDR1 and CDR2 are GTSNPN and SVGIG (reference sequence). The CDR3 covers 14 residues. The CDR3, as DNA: TGTGCCTGGTTAGCGGGGGGGCCAGGGAATGAGCAGTTCTTC. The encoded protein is CAWLAGGPGNEQFF.

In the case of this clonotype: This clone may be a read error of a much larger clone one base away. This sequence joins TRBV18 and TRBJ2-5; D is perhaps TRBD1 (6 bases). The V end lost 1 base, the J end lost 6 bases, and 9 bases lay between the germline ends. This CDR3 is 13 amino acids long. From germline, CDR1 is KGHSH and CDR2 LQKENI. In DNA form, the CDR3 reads TGTGCCAGCTCACCACGACAGGAAAAGACCCAGTACTTC. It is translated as CASSPRQEKTQYF.

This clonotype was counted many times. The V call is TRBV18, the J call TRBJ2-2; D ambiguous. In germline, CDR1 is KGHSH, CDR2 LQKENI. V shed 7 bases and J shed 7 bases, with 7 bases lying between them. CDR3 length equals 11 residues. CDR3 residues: CASCGGGELFF. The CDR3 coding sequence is TGTGCCAGCTGTGGCGGCGGGGAGCTGTTTTTT.

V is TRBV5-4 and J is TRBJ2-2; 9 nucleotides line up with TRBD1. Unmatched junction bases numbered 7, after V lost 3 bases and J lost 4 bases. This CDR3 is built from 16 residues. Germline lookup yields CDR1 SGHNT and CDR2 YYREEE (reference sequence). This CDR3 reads CASSSPGTGTTGELFF. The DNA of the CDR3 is TGTGCCAGCAGCTCCCCCGGGACAGGGACCACCGGGGAGCTGTTTTTT.